These T cell receptor beta chains were read from a single sample in a study of blood T cell repertoires in COVID-19. Generated by immunoSEQ multiplex PCR, the TCRdb table keeps only in-frame clones and is missing some. The sample contains tens of thousands of clones, around 86% of which appear only once. Material: peripheral blood. These receptors all stem from a woman older than 75 with acute or convalescent COVID-19. CDR3s leave out the opening cysteine and the closing phenylalanine or tryptophan. The order of the fields is D gene, V gene, CDR3 length, J gene, CDR3 protein. A D gene is named only where the DNA matches it firmly.

.	TRBV6-5	10	TRBJ1-2	ASRSANYGYT
TRBD1	TRBV6-5	11	TRBJ2-1	ASSEGQGFEQF
TRBD2	TRBV5-1	15	TRBJ2-5	ASSLETPSGSSETQY
.	TRBV14	14	TRBJ1-2	ASSPPGLGRNYGYT
.	TRBV5-1	14	TRBJ2-7	ASSLAQATQSYEQY
.	TRBV2	12	TRBJ2-2	ASGDFAGTGELF
TRBD1	TRBV14	15	TRBJ1-2	ASRHPGQSIGNYGYT
.	TRBV27	10	TRBJ1-2	ASSPQGLGYT
TRBD1	TRBV4-2	14	TRBJ2-2	ASSSDRGRETGELF
TRBD1	TRBV7-9	14	TRBJ2-3	ASSAPTGLNTDTQY